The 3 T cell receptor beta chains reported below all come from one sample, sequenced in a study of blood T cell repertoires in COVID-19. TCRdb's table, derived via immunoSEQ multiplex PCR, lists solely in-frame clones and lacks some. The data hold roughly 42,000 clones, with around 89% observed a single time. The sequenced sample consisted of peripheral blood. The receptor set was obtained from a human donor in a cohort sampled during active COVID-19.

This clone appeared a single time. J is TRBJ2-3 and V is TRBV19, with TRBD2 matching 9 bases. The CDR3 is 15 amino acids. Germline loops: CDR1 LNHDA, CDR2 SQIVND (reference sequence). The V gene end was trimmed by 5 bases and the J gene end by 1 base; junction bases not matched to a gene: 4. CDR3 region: CASSPRTSGTDTQYF. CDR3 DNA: TGTGCCAGTAGTCCCCGGACTAGCGGCACAGATACGCAGTATTTT.

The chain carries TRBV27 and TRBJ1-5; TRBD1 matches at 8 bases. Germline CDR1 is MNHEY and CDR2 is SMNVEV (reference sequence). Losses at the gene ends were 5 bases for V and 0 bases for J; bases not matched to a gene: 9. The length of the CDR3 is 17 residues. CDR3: CASSPRDRIYSNQPQHF. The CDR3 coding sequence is TGTGCCAGCAGTCCCCGGGACAGGATTTATAGCAATCAGCCCCAGCATTTT.

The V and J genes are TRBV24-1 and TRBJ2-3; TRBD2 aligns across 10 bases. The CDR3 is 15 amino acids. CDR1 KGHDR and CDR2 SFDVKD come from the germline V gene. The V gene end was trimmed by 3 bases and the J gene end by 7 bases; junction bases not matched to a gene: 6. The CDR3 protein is CATSDKAGGSYTQYF. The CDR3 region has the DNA TGTGCCACCAGTGATAAAGCGGGAGGGTCGTATACGCAGTATTTT.